One sample yielded the 25 T cell receptor beta chains listed below, sequenced in a study of Ad26.COV2.S vaccination and SARS-CoV-2 variants. Assay used: immunoSEQ multiplex PCR; TCRdb lists only in-frame clones, some missing. The sample includes about 350,000 clones, around 90% of them seen just once. The material was peripheral blood, obtained after recovery from COVID-19. The receptors were sampled from a human donor who had recovered from COVID-19.

The chain is built from TRBV13 and TRBJ1-4, with D perhaps matching TRBD1 (5 bases). The CDR3 is 13 amino acids. Germline assignment: CDR1 PRHDT and CDR2 FYEKMQ (reference sequence). The V end was cut by 3 bases, the J end by 8 bases, with 10 bases between. Here the CDR3 reads CASSFQGNEKLFF. The CDR3 nucleotides are TGTGCCAGCAGCTTTCAGGGCAACGAAAAACTGTTTTTT.

The J gene is TRBJ2-6, the V gene TRBV2; 10 positions match TRBD2. Losses at the gene ends were 6 bases for V and 0 bases for J; bases not matched to a gene: 11. This CDR3 region has 19 residues. Germline V lookup: CDR1 SNHLY, CDR2 FYNNEI. In nucleotides, the CDR3 is TGTGCCAGCAGGCCCAGATATAGCGGGGGGACCTCTGGGGCCAACGTCCTGACTTTC. It yields the protein CASRPRYSGGTSGANVLTF.

As for this clone: At the DNA level, this CDR3 is encoded by other sequences in the same sample as well. The gene calls are TRBV5-4 and TRBJ2-7; D might be TRBD1 (6 bases). V was cut by 4 bases and J by 1 base, with 12 bases left in between. The CDR3 is 14 amino acids. The germline V gene has CDR1 SGHNT and CDR2 YYREEE (reference sequence). This chain's CDR3 is CASSLGRGSYEQYF. Here the CDR3 DNA reads TGTGCCAGCAGCCTGGGCAGGGGATCCTACGAGCAGTACTTC.

The V and J genes are TRBV7-3 and TRBJ2-1; D is unresolved. Germline loops: CDR1 SGHTA, CDR2 FQGTGA. The V and J ends lost 5 bases and 4 bases respectively, with 9 bases between them. The CDR3 runs 13 residues. DNA of the CDR3: TGTGCCAGCAGCCCCCCGCCTTACAATGAGCAGTTCTTC. It specifies CASSPPPYNEQFF.

The CDR3 here is CASSGDRADTQYF. The CDR3 DNA follows: TGTGCCAGCAGCGGTGACAGAGCGGATACGCAGTATTTT. This chain links TRBV9 with TRBJ2-3, with a weak D call TRBD1 (5 bases). Germline CDR1 and CDR2: SGDLS and YYNGEE. V was clipped by 3 bases and J by 6 bases, with 11 bases between them. The CDR3 runs to 13 residues.

The chain employs TRBV7-9 and TRBJ2-2, with a possible D match to TRBD1 (5 bases). This CDR3 has 15 residues. The germline CDR1 and CDR2 sequences are SEHNR and FQNEAQ (reference sequence). Trimming shortened V by 5 bases and J by 5 bases, and 15 bases separated the two germline ends. The CDR3 here is CASSPPSHRTGELFF. CDR3 DNA sequence: TGTGCCAGCAGCCCTCCGAGCCACAGGACCGGGGAGCTGTTTTTT.

The chain recombines TRBV4-1 with TRBJ2-1, with 8 bases aligning to TRBD2. CDR3 length: 16 amino acids. Germline V lookup: CDR1 MGHRA, CDR2 YSYEKL. The ends lost 0 bases at V and 2 bases at J; junction bases unmatched: 3. CDR3 in DNA: TGCGCCAGCAGCCAAGACGGGAGGGCCACCTACAATGAGCAGTTCTTC. As protein: CASSQDGRATYNEQFF.

The chain joins TRBV29-1 to TRBJ1-1; D might be TRBD1 (5 bases). The CDR3 totals 12 residues. The ends were cut back, 4 bases at V and 6 bases at J, with 12 bases in the middle. From germline, CDR1 is SQVTM and CDR2 ANQGSEA. The CDR3 loop is CSVGGGFAEAFF. As DNA, the CDR3 is TGCAGCGTTGGGGGGGGATTCGCTGAAGCTTTCTTT. Filled out from reference TRBV29-1 and TRBJ1-1, the complete variable domain reads SAVISQKPSRDICQRGTSLTIQCQVDSQVTMMFWYRQQPGQSLTLIATANQGSEATYESGFVIDKFPISRPNLTFSTLTVSNMSPEDSSIYLCSVGGGFAEAFFGQGTRLTVV.

This rearrangement joins TRBV18 to TRBJ2-7; D not resolved. The CDR3 totals 13 residues. Germline assignment: CDR1 KGHSH and CDR2 LQKENI. The V end was cut by 3 bases, the J end by 3 bases, with 9 bases between. The CDR3 region has the DNA TGTGCCAGCTCACCTCCGGACGGCTACGAGCAGTACTTC. Its protein is CASSPPDGYEQYF. The full variable domain, in which reference TRBV18 and TRBJ2-7 provide the parts outside the CDR3, is NAGVMQNPRHLVRRRGQEARLRCSPMKGHSHVYWYRQLPEEGLKFMVYLQKENIIDESGMPKERFSAEFPKEGPSILRIQQVVRGDSAAYFCASSPPDGYEQYFGPGTRLTVT.

V and J are TRBV6-4 and TRBJ1-2; no clear D. Trimming removed 3 bases at V and 0 bases at J, with 11 bases between. The V gene's germline CDR1 is MRHNA and CDR2 SNTAGT. The CDR3 totals 15 residues. For the CDR3, the DNA is TGTGCCAGCAGTGAAGGCGGCACTTCTAACTATGGCTACACCTTC. Translation: CASSEGGTSNYGYTF.

The V call is TRBV9, the J call TRBJ2-1; 11 nucleotides line up with TRBD2. Trimming removed 5 bases from V and 8 bases from J; junction bases left unmatched: 9. Germline V gene lookup returns CDR1 SGDLS and CDR2 YYNGEE. The CDR3 covers 15 residues. The CDR3 loop is CASSRTSGGWDEQFF. The CDR3 coding sequence is TGTGCCAGCAGTCGTACTAGCGGGGGTTGGGATGAGCAGTTCTTC. Based on the CDR3 plus reference TRBV9 and TRBJ2-1, the full variable domain is DSGVTQTPKHLITATGQRVTLRCSPRSGDLSVYWYQQSLDQGLQFLIQYYNGEERAKGNILERFSAQQFPDLHSELNLSSLELGDSALYFCASSRTSGGWDEQFFGPGTRLTVL.

The chain recombines TRBV4-1 with TRBJ2-1; TRBD2 is a possible D gene (7 bases). The germline V and J ends were trimmed by 1 base and 10 bases, with 17 bases remaining between them. This CDR3 has 15 amino acids. Germline CDR1 and CDR2: MGHRA and YSYEKL. The CDR3 coding sequence is TGCGCCAGCAGCCAAGTCGTACGGGGGGCATGGGAGCAGTTCTTC. Amino acids: CASSQVVRGAWEQFF.

The chain combines TRBV7-9 with TRBJ1-2; tentative D call: TRBD1 (6 bases). The germline V and J ends were trimmed by 5 bases and 7 bases, with 11 bases remaining between them. The germline V gene has CDR1 SEHNR and CDR2 FQNEAQ (reference sequence). This CDR3 contains 12 residues. The CDR3 loop reads CASSQGSSGYTF. CDR3 DNA sequence: TGTGCCAGCAGCCAGGGGTCGAGTGGCTACACCTTC.

The chain is built from TRBV11-2 and TRBJ1-3, with TRBD1 identical over 8 bases. The CDR3 covers 17 residues. V dropped 0 bases and J dropped 4; count of bases not matched to a gene: 8. CDR1 is SGHAT and CDR2 is FQNNGV in the germline V gene. CDR3 loop: CASSLETGQGRGNTIYF. CDR3 DNA sequence: TGTGCCAGCAGCTTAGAAACCGGACAGGGCAGGGGAAACACCATATATTTT.

Of note for this clone: This sample includes further DNA sequences coding for the same CDR3. This chain uses TRBV19 with TRBJ1-2, with TRBD1 as a possible D gene (5 bases). The germline V and J ends were trimmed by 3 bases and 0 bases, with 8 bases remaining between them. Per germline, CDR1 LNHDA and CDR2 SQIVND (reference sequence). The CDR3 sequence is 14 residues long. The CDR3, as DNA: TGTGCCAGTAGTATTCAGGGAGCTAACTATGGCTACACCTTC. Translating it yields CASSIQGANYGYTF.

This rearrangement joins TRBV4-3 to TRBJ2-1; 7 bases map to TRBD1. The J segment lost 3 bases and the V segment lost 3 bases, leaving 8 bases of the junction unmatched. The CDR3 spans 16 residues. Looked up from germline, CDR1 is LGHNA and CDR2 is YSLEER. The CDR3 bases are TGCGCCAGCAGCCATCGAGGACAGGCGGGCTACAATGAGCAGTTCTTC. Protein sequence: CASSHRGQAGYNEQFF.

The chain links TRBV10-2 to TRBJ2-5; 12 bases map to TRBD2. The CDR3 loop spans 15 amino acids. The junction had 4 bases not matched to a gene; V was cut back by 4 bases and J by 4 bases. Germline values: CDR1 WSHSY, CDR2 SAAADI. CDR3 sequence (DNA): TGCGCCAGCAGTGTGACTAGCGGGGGCGTAGAGACCCAGTACTTC. It is translated as CASSVTSGGVETQYF.

The CDR3 loop reads CASSTLTGMNTEAFF. Here the CDR3 DNA reads TGTGCCAGCAGTACCCTGACAGGGATGAACACTGAAGCTTTCTTT. This chain connects TRBV6-5 to TRBJ1-1, with 7 bases matching TRBD1. CDR3 length: 15 amino acids. From germline, CDR1 is MNHEY and CDR2 SVGAGI. With 5 bases clipped from V and 0 bases from J, the junction kept 6 bases outside the gene matches.

The V and J genes are TRBV19 and TRBJ1-2; unclear D gene. The CDR3 consists of 12 residues. Germline V gene data show CDR1 as LNHDA and CDR2 as SQIVND (reference sequence). The V gene lost 6 bases and the J gene lost 3 bases, with 8 bases spanning the gap. In DNA form, the CDR3 reads TGTGCCAGTAGGGTGGGATACTATGGCTACACCTTC. It specifies CASRVGYYGYTF.

The chain links TRBV7-9 to TRBJ2-5; 7 bases are shared with TRBD1. The ends lost 3 bases at V and 5 bases at J; junction bases unmatched: 15. The CDR3 is 17 amino acids. CDR1 is SEHNR, CDR2 FQNEAQ, per germline (reference sequence). This chain's CDR3 is CASSFRNAHRGSETQYF. CDR3 in DNA: TGTGCCAGCAGCTTTAGAAACGCGCACAGGGGATCGGAGACCCAGTACTTC.

The rearrangement joins TRBV27 to TRBJ2-7; 7 bases match TRBD1. Unmatched junction bases numbered 7, after V lost 8 bases and J lost 3 bases. This CDR3 is built from 13 residues. Per germline, CDR1 MNHEY and CDR2 SMNVEV (reference sequence). CDR3 amino acids: CASSSNRGYEQYF. CDR3 nucleotide sequence: TGTGCCAGCTCTTCCAACAGGGGCTACGAGCAGTACTTC.

V gene TRBV7-9 combines with J gene TRBJ2-5; 10 nucleotides line up with TRBD1. The CDR3 length is 16 residues. The germline V gene has CDR1 SEHNR and CDR2 FQNEAQ (reference sequence). The V and J ends lost 3 bases and 5 bases, in that order; junction bases with no gene match: 9. CDR3 in DNA: TGTGCCAGCAGCTTCGCGCCGGGACAGGGGTCGGAGACCCAGTACTTC. This encodes CASSFAPGQGSETQYF.

V gene TRBV5-4 combines with J gene TRBJ1-6; TRBD1 matches 7 bases. The CDR3 is 15 residues long. The J segment lost 12 bases and the V segment lost 4 bases, leaving 13 bases of the junction unmatched. CDR1 and CDR2 from the germline V gene are SGHNT and YYREEE (reference sequence). Written as DNA, the CDR3 is TGTGCCAGCAGCCTAACGGGACAGTCCCGAAAACCCCTCCACTTT. Translating gives CASSLTGQSRKPLHF.

V and J are TRBV3-1 (or the pseudogene TRBV3-2) and TRBJ2-2, with TRBD1 as a possible D gene (5 bases). The V and J ends lost 3 bases and 6 bases respectively, with 17 bases between them. Per the germline V gene, CDR1 is LGHDT and CDR2 is YNNKEL (reference sequence). The CDR3 spans 16 residues. CDR3 loop: CASSHPFRQGAGELFF. The CDR3 DNA reads TGTGCCAGCAGCCACCCCTTTCGGCAGGGTGCCGGGGAGCTGTTTTTT.

This chain uses TRBV6-5 with TRBJ1-1; D remains unclear. The germline V and J ends were trimmed by 2 bases and 1 base, with 11 bases remaining between them. Germline V gene data show CDR1 as MNHEY and CDR2 as SVGAGI. The CDR3 has 15 amino acids. The CDR3 loop is CASSYAGLANTEAFF. The CDR3 DNA is TGTGCCAGCAGTTACGCTGGGTTGGCGAACACTGAAGCTTTCTTT.